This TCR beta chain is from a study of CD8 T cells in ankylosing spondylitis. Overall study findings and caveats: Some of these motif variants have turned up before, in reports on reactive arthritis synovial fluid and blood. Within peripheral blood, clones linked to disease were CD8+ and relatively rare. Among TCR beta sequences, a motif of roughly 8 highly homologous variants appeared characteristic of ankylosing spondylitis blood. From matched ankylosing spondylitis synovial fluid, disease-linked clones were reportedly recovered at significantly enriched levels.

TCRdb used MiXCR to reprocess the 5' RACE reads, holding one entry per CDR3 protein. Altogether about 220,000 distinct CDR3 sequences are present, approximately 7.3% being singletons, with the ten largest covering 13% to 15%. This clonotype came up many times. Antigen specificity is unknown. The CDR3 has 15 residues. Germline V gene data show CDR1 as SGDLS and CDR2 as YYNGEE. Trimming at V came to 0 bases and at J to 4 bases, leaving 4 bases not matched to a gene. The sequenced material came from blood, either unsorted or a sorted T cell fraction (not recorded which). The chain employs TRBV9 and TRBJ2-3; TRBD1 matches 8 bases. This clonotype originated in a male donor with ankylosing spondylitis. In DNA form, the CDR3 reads TGTGCCAGCAGCGTAGAGGGCAGGGGGCCAGATACGCAGTATTTT. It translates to CASSVEGRGPDTQYF.